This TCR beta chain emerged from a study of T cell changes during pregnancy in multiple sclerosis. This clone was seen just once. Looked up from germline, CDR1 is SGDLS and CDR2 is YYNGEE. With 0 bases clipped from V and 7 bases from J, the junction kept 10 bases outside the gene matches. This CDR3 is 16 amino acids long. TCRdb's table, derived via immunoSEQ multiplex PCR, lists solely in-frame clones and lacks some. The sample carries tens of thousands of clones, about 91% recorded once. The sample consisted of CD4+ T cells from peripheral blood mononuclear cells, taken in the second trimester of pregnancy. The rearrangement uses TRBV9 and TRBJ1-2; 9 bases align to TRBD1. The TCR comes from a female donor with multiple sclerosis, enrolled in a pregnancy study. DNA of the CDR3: TGTGCCAGCAGCGTAGGATCCCAGGGACAGGGATCTGGCTACACCTTC. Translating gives CASSVGSQGQGSGYTF. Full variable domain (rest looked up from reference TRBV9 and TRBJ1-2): DSGVTQTPKHLITATGQRVTLRCSPRSGDLSVYWYQQSLDQGLQFLIQYYNGEERAKGNILERFSAQQFPDLHSELNLSSLELGDSALYFCASSVGSQGQGSGYTFGSGTRLTVV.